These 18 T cell receptor beta chains came from one sample sequenced in a study of control samples from healthy donors and cancer patients. Here immunoSEQ multiplex PCR was the method, and the copy in TCRdb shows in-frame clones only, minus some. Seen here are about 120,000 clones, just under 90% observed once, and the top ten hold 12%. The sequenced sample consisted of blood. These receptors came from a man younger than 40 in good health.

The V gene is TRBV4-1, the J gene TRBJ1-2, with 7 bases fitting TRBD1. CDR1 is MGHRA and CDR2 is YSYEKL in the germline V gene. The CDR3 length is 15 residues. V shed 3 bases, J shed 6 bases, and the junction held 10 bases outside the gene matches. The CDR3 spells CASSHVRGKGHGYTF. The CDR3 DNA reads as TGCGCCAGCAGCCACGTCAGGGGGAAAGGCCATGGCTACACCTTC.

The V call is TRBV4-1, the J call TRBJ2-7; 10 bases align to TRBD1. Germline loops: CDR1 MGHRA, CDR2 YSYEKL. The J segment lost 1 base and the V segment lost 4 bases, leaving 4 bases of the junction unmatched. There are 15 residues in the CDR3. As DNA, the CDR3 is TGCGCCAGCAGCCCCGGGACAGGGGCTTCCTACGAGCAGTACGTC. Its translation: CASSPGTGASYEQYV.

This clone was seen just once. The rearrangement links TRBV6-5 to TRBJ1-1, with D possibly TRBD1 on 5 matching bases. V was trimmed by 8 bases and J by 6 bases, leaving 16 bases between them. This CDR3 is built from 13 residues. CDR1 and CDR2 (germline): MNHEY, SVGAGI. The CDR3 spells CASPDGDWAEAFF. CDR3 sequence (DNA): TGTGCCAGCCCCGACGGGGACTGGGCTGAAGCTTTCTTT.

V usage is TRBV7-8 and J usage is TRBJ2-7; TRBD1 matches 9 bases. CDR3 length: 15 residues. V shed 4 bases, J shed 7 bases, and the junction held 11 bases outside the gene matches. Germline lookup yields CDR1 SGHVS and CDR2 FQNEAQ. CDR3: CASSSWDGQGREQYF. The CDR3 DNA reads TGTGCCAGCAGCTCGTGGGACGGACAGGGGCGAGAGCAGTACTTC.

The chain joins TRBV24-1 to TRBJ2-2; 7 nucleotides agree with TRBD2. This CDR3 region has 15 residues. The ends lost 1 base at V and 6 bases at J; junction bases unmatched: 4. Germline-derived CDR1 and CDR2 are KGHDR and SFDVKD. The CDR3 protein is CATSDFWGGPGELFF. CDR3 bases: TGTGCCACCAGTGATTTTTGGGGAGGGCCCGGGGAGCTGTTTTTT.

This chain connects TRBV6-2 or TRBV6-3 to TRBJ1-5, with D unclear. CDR1 MNHEY and CDR2 SVGEGT come from the germline V gene. Trimming cost V 2 bases and J 6 bases, with 11 bases left between them. The CDR3 is made up of 14 amino acids. In DNA form, the CDR3 reads TGTGCCAGCAGTTACCTCCTCGGAGGTCAGCCCCAGCATTTT. This gives the protein CASSYLLGGQPQHF.

This chain connects TRBV5-1 to TRBJ1-2; 9 bases are a match to TRBD1. The V gene's germline CDR1 is SGHRS and CDR2 YFSETQ. CDR3 length: 16 residues. The J segment lost 1 base and the V segment lost 6 bases, leaving 10 bases of the junction unmatched. The CDR3 loop reads CASNPTGGLYNYGYTF. CDR3 nucleotide sequence: TGCGCCAGCAACCCGACAGGGGGATTGTATAACTATGGCTACACCTTC.

This chain connects TRBV5-1 to TRBJ2-3; D uncertain. Trimming cost V 3 bases and J 1 base, with 6 bases left between them. There are 13 residues in the CDR3. Per germline, CDR1 SGHRS and CDR2 YFSETQ. DNA for the CDR3: TGCGCCAGCAGCTCAACGGGCACAGATACGCAGTATTTT. It encodes CASSSTGTDTQYF.

The rearrangement uses TRBV15 and TRBJ1-2; D uncertain. Germline assignment: CDR1 LNHNV and CDR2 YYDKDF (reference sequence). V was trimmed by 0 bases and J by 8 bases, leaving 7 bases between them. This CDR3 is built from 12 residues. CDR3 in amino acids: CATSRELGGYTF. CDR3 nucleotides: TGTGCCACCAGCAGAGAATTAGGAGGCTACACCTTC.

The gene calls are TRBV19 and TRBJ1-2; D gene ambiguous. Trimming pared 10 bases from V and 4 bases from J, leaving 10 bases between. Looked up from germline, CDR1 is LNHDA and CDR2 is SQIVND (reference sequence). The CDR3 consists of 11 residues. The chain's CDR3 is CATWTGYGYTF. In DNA form, the CDR3 reads TGTGCCACTTGGACCGGCTATGGCTACACCTTC.

This clone turned up a few times. This chain links TRBV9 with TRBJ1-3; unclear D gene. The V gene lost 0 bases and the J gene lost 7 bases, with 5 bases spanning the gap. Germline lookup yields CDR1 SGDLS and CDR2 YYNGEE. The CDR3 has 12 amino acids. The CDR3 DNA sequence: TGTGCCAGCAGCGTAGACACCAACACCATATATTTT. This encodes CASSVDTNTIYF.

The V gene is TRBV2, the J gene TRBJ2-2; weak D call: TRBD2 (5 bases). Germline CDR1 is SNHLY and CDR2 is FYNNEI. V dropped 8 bases and J dropped 6 bases, with 13 bases sitting between them. CDR3 length: 13 residues. DNA for the CDR3: TGTGCCAGCCTAGCTCAGAATCCCGGGGAGCTGTTTTTT. As protein: CASLAQNPGELFF.

The DNA of the CDR3 is TGTGCCAGCAGCCTGACAGGTCTTCAGCCCCAGCATTTT. It codes for CASSLTGLQPQHF. V is TRBV12-3 or TRBV12-4 and J is TRBJ1-5, with a possible D match to TRBD1 (6 bases). Trimming left V 6 bases short and J 6 bases short, with 12 bases between. The CDR3 sequence is 13 residues long.

The V and J genes are TRBV6-1 and TRBJ1-2; 8 nucleotides line up with TRBD1. The CDR3 has 16 residues. Trimming at V came to 0 bases and at J to 4 bases, leaving 7 bases not matched to a gene. Germline V gene sequence: CDR1 MNHNS, CDR2 SASEGT. The CDR3 loop reads CASSEALGQGGYGYTF. The CDR3 bases are TGTGCCAGCAGTGAAGCGCTCGGACAGGGAGGCTATGGCTACACCTTC.

The chain combines TRBV13 with TRBJ1-5; D is perhaps TRBD1 (6 bases). The CDR3 is 13 amino acids. V gave up 5 bases and J gave up 4 bases, with 9 bases separating them. CDR1 and CDR2 (germline): PRHDT, FYEKMQ (reference sequence). This chain's CDR3 is CASSKGGNQPQHF. The DNA of the CDR3 is TGTGCCAGCAGCAAGGGGGGGAATCAGCCCCAGCATTTT. The whole variable domain, filled in from reference TRBV13 and TRBJ1-5, reads AAGVIQSPRHLIKEKRETATLKCYPIPRHDTVYWYQQGPGQDPQFLISFYEKMQSDKGSIPDRFSAQQFSDYHSELNMSSLELGDSALYFCASSKGGNQPQHFGDGTRLSIL.

The rearrangement joins TRBV3-1 (or the pseudogene TRBV3-2) to TRBJ1-5; 9 bases are a match to TRBD1. Germline lookup yields CDR1 LGHDT and CDR2 YNNKEL (reference sequence). The CDR3 spans 16 residues. Trimming cost V 4 bases and J 1 base; bases outside gene matches: 5. Here the CDR3 reads CASSPGTGPSNQPQHF. The CDR3 DNA reads as TGTGCCAGCAGCCCGGGGACAGGGCCGAGCAATCAGCCCCAGCATTTT.

The V gene is TRBV11-3, the J gene TRBJ2-7; D call uncertain. From germline, CDR1 is SGHNT and CDR2 YENEEA. The germline V and J ends were trimmed by 3 bases and 0 bases, with 12 bases remaining between them. The CDR3 consists of 15 residues. The CDR3 DNA is TGTGCCAGCAGCTTGCAAGGGCTGGGCTCCTACGAGCAGTACTTC. This codes for CASSLQGLGSYEQYF.

This clone has a single count. The V and J genes are TRBV18 and TRBJ1-2; the D is unclear. Deletions cut 1 base from V and 1 base from J, with 19 bases between. CDR1 KGHSH and CDR2 LQKENI come from the germline V gene. The CDR3 consists of 18 residues. CDR3 loop: CASSPRAGSQTINYGYTF. CDR3 bases: TGTGCCAGCTCACCACGGGCAGGAAGTCAGACCATTAACTATGGCTACACCTTC.